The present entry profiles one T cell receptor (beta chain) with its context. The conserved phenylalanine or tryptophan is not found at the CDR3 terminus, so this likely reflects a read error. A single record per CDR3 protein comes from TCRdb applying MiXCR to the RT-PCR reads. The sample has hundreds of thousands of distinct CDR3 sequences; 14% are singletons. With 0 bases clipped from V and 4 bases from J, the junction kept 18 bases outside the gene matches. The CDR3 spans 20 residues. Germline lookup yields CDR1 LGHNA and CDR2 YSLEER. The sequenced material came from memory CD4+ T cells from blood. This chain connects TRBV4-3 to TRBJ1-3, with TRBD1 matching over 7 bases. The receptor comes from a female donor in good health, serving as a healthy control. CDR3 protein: CASSQDSYVVTGTAGNTIYL. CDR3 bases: TGCGCCAGCAGCCAAGATTCTTATGTCGTGACAGGGACTGCCGGAAACACCATATATCTT.